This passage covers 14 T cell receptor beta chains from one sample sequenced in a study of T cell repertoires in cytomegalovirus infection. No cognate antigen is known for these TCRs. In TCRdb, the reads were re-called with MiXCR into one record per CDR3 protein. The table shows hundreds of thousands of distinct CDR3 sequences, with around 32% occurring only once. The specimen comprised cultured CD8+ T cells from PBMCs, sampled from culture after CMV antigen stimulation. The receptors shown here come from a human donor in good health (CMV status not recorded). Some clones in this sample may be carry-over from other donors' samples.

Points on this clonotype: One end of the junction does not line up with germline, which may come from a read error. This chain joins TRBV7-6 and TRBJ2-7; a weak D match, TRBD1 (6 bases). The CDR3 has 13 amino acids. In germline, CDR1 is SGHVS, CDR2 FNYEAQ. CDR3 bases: TGTGCCAGCAGCTTAGTACAGGGTCTCGAGCAGTGCTTC. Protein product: CASSLVQGLEQCF.

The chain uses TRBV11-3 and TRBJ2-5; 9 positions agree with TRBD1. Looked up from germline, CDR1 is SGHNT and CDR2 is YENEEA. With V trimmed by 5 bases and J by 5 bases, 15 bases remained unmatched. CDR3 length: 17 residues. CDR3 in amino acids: CASSPRQGVGMEETQYF. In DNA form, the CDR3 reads TGTGCCAGCAGCCCAAGACAGGGGGTAGGAATGGAGGAGACCCAGTACTTC.

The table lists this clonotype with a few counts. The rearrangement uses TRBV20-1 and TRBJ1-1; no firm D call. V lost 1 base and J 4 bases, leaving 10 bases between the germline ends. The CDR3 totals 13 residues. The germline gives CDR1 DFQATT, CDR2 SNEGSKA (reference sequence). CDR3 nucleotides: TGCAGTGCTAGAGGCTTGAGGTTCACTGAAGCTTTCTTT. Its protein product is CSARGLRFTEAFF.

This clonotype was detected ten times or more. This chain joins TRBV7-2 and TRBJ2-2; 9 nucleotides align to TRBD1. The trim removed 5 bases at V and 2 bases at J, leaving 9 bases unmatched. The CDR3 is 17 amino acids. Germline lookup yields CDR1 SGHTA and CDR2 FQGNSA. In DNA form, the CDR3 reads TGTGCCAGCAGCCCAGACGCGGGACAGGGAAACACCGGGGAGCTGTTTTTT. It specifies CASSPDAGQGNTGELFF.

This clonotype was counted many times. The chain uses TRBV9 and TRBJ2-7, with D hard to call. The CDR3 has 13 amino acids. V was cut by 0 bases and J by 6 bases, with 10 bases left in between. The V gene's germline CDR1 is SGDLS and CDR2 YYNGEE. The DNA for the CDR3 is TGTGCCAGCAGCGTAGCAAGGGATGGCGAGCAGTACGTC. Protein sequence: CASSVARDGEQYV.

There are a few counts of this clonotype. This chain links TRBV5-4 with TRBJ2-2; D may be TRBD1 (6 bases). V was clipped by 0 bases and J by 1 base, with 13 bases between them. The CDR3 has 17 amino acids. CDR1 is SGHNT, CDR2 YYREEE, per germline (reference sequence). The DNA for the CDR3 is TGTGCCAGCAGCTTGGCCGGACAGACCCTGAACACCGGGGAGCTGTTTTTT. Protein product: CASSLAGQTLNTGELFF.

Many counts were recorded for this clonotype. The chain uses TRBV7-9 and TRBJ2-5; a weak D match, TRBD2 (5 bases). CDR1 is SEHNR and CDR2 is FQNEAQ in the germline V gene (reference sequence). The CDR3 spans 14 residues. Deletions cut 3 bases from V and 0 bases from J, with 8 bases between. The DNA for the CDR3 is TGTGCCAGCAGCTTCTCCGGGGACCAAGAGACCCAGTACTTC. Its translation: CASSFSGDQETQYF. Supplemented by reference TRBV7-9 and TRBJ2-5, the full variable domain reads DTGVSQNPRHKITKRGQNVTFRCDPISEHNRLYWYRQTLGQGPEFLTYFQNEAQLEKSRLLSDRFSAERPKGSFSTLEIQRTEQGDSAMYLCASSFSGDQETQYFGPGTRLLVL.

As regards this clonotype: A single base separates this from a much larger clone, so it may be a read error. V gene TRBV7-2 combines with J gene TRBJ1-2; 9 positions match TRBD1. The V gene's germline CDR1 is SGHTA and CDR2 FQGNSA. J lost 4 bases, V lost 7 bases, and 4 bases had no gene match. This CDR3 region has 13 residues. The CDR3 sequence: CTSIGQGPYGYTF. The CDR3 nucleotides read TGTACCAGCATCGGACAGGGGCCCTATGGCTACACCTTC.

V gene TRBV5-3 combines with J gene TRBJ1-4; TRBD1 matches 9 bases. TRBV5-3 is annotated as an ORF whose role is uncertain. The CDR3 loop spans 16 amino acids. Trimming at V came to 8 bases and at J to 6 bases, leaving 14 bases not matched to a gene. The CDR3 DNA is TGTGCCAGCAGCCCCTTATGGACAGGGGAAGATGAAAAACTGTTTTTT. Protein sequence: CASSPLWTGEDEKLFF.

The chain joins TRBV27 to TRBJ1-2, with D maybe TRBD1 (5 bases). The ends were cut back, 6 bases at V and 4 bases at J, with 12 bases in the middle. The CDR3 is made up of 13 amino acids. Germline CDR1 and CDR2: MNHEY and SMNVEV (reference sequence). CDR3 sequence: CASRYGQTYGYTF. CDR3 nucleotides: TGTGCCAGCAGATATGGACAAACCTATGGCTACACCTTC.

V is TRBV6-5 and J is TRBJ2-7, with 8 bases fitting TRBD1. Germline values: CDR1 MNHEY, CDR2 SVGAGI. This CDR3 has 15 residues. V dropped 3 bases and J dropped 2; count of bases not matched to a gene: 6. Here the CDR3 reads CASSYQTGAPYEQYF. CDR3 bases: TGTGCCAGCAGTTATCAGACAGGGGCACCCTACGAGCAGTACTTC.

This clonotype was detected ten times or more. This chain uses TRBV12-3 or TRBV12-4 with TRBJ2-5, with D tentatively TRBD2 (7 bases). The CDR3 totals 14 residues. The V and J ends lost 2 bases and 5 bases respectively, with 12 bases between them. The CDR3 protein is CASSLFGGLETQYF. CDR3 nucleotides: TGTGCCAGCAGTTTATTCGGGGGGCTCGAGACCCAGTACTTC.

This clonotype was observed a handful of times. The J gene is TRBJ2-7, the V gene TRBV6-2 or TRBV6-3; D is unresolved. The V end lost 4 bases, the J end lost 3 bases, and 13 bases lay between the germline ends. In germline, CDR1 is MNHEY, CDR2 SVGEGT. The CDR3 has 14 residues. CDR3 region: CASSSLAAGYEQYV. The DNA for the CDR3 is TGTGCCAGCAGTTCACTCGCCGCCGGCTACGAGCAGTACGTC.

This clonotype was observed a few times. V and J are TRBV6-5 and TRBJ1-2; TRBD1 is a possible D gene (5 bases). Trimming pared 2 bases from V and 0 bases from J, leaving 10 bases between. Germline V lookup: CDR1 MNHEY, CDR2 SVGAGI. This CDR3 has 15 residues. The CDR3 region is CASSYATETNYGYTF. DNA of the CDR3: TGTGCCAGCAGTTACGCGACAGAGACTAACTATGGCTACACCTTC.